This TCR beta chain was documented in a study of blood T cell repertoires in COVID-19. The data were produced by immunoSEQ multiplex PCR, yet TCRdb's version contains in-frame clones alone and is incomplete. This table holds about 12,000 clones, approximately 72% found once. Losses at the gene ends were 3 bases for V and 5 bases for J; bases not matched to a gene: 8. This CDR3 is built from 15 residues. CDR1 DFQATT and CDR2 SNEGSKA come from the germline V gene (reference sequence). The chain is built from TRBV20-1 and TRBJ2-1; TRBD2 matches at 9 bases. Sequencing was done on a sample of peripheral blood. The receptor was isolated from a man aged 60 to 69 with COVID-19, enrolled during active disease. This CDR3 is CSASISGLAHNEQFF. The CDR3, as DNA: TGCAGTGCTAGTATCTCGGGACTAGCCCACAATGAGCAGTTCTTC.